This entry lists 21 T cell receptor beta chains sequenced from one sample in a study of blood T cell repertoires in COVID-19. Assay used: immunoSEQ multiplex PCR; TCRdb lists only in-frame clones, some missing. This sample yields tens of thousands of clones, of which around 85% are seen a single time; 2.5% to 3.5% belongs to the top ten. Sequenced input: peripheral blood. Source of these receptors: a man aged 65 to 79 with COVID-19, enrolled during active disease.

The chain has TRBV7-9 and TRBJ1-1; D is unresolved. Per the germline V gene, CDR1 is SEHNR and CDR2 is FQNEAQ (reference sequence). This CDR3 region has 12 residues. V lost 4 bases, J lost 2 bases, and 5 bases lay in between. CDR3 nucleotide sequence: TGTGCCAGCAGCTCCATCAACACTGAAGCTTTCTTT. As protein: CASSSINTEAFF.

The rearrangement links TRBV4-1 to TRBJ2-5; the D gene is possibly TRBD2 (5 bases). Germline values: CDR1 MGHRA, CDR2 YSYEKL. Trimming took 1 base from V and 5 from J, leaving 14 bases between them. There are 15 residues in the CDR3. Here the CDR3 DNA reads TGCGCCAGCAGCCAAGGCGGCTACTGGGAGGAGACCCAGTACTTC. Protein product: CASSQGGYWEETQYF.

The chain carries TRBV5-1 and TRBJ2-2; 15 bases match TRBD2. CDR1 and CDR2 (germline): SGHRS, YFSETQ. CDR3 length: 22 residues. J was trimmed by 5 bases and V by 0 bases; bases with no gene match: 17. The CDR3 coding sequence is TGCGCCAGCAGCTTGGTTGAGTACAGCGGACTAGCGGGAGGGCCAGTAACCGGGGAGCTGTTTTTT. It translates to CASSLVEYSGLAGGPVTGELFF.

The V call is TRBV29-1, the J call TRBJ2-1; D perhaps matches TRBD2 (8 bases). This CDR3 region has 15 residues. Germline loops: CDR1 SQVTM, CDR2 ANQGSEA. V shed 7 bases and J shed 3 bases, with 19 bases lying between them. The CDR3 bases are TGCAGCGCCCCGGGGGGGCAGGGGGTCTACAATGAGCAGTTCTTC. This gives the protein CSAPGGQGVYNEQFF.

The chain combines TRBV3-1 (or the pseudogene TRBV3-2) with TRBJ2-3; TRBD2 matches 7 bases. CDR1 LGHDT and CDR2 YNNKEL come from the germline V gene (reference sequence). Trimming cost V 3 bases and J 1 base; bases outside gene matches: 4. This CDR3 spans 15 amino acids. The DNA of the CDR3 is TGTGCCAGCAGCCACTCGGCGGGGGGCACAGATACGCAGTATTTT. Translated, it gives CASSHSAGGTDTQYF.

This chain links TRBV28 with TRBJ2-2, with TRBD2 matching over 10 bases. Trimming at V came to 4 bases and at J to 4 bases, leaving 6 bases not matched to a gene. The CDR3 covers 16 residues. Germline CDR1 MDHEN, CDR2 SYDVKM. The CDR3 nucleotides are TGTGCCAGCAGTTGGCGGACTAGCGGACTCACCGGGGAGCTGTTTTTT. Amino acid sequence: CASSWRTSGLTGELFF.

The CDR3 DNA reads as TGTGCCAGCAGCTTAGACGCGGGACTGTTCTACAATGAGCAGTTCTTC. This encodes CASSLDAGLFYNEQFF. The rearrangement joins TRBV5-6 to TRBJ2-1; TRBD2 might be the D (6 bases). CDR1 is SGHDT, CDR2 YYEEEE, per germline. V was pared by 2 bases and J by 3 bases, with 15 bases between. This CDR3 spans 16 amino acids.

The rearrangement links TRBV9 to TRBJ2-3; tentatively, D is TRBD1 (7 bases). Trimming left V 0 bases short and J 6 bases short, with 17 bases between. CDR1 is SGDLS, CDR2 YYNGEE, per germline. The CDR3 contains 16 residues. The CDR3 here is CASSVGFQGGADTQYF. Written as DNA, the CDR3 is TGTGCCAGCAGCGTAGGGTTCCAGGGGGGAGCTGATACGCAGTATTTT.

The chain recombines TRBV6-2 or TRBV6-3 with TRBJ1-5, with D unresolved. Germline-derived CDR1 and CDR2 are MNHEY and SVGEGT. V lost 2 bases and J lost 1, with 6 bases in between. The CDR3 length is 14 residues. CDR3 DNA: TGTGCCAGCAGTTACCCCCCGAGCAATCAGCCCCAGCATTTT. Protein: CASSYPPSNQPQHF.

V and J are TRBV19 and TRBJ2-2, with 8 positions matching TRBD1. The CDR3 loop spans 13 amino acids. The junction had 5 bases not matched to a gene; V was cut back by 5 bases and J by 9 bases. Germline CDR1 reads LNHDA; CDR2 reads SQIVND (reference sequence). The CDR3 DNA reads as TGTGCCAGTAGTCCACAGGGGGGCTGGGAGCTGTTTTTT. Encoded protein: CASSPQGGWELFF.

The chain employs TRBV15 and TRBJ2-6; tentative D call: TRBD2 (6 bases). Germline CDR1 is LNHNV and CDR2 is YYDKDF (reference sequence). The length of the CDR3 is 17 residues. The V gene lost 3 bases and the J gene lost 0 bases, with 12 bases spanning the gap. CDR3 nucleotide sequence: TGTGCCACCAGCAGTCCGGGACTGGCCTCTGGGGCCAACGTCCTGACTTTC. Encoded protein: CATSSPGLASGANVLTF. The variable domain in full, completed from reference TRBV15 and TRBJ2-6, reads DAMVIQNPRYQVTQFGKPVTLSCSQTLNHNVMYWYQQKSSQAPKLLFHYYDKDFNNEADTPDNFQSRRPNTSFCFLDIRSPGLGDTAMYLCATSSPGLASGANVLTFGAGSRLTVL.

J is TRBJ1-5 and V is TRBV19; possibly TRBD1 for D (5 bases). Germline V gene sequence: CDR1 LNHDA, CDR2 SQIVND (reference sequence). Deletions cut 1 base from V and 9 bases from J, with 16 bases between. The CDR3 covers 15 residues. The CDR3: CASSIGGARYRPQHF. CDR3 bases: TGTGCCAGTAGTATAGGGGGCGCGAGGTACCGGCCCCAGCATTTT. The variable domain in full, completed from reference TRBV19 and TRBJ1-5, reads DGGITQSPKYLFRKEGQNVTLSCEQNLNHDAMYWYRQDPGQGLRLIYYSQIVNDFQKGDIAEGYSVSREKKESFPLTVTSAQKNPTAFYLCASSIGGARYRPQHFGDGTRLSIL.

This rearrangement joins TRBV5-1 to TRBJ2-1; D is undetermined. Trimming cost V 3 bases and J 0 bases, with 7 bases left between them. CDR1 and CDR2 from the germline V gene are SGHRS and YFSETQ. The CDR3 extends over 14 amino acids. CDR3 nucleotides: TGCGCCAGCAGCTCGCCGAGCTCCTACAATGAGCAGTTCTTC. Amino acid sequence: CASSSPSSYNEQFF.

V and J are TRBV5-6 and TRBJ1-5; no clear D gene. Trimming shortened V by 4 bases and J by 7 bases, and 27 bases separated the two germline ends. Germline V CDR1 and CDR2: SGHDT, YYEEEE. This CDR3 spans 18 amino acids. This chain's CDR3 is CASSLLGRREWDRQPQHF. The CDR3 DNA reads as TGTGCCAGCAGCCTTCTAGGACGCCGGGAGTGGGATCGCCAGCCCCAGCATTTT.

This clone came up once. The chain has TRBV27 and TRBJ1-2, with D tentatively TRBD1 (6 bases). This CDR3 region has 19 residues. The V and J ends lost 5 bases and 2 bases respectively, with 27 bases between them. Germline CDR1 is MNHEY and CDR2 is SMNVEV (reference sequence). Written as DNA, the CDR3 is TGTGCCAGCAGTGTAAGGAGGCCCCAAACAGGGCAAAGGAACTATGGCTACACCTTC. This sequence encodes CASSVRRPQTGQRNYGYTF.

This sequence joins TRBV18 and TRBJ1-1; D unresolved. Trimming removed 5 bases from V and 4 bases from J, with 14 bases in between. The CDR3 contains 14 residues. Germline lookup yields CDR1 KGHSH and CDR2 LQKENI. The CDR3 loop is CASSAGIASTEAFF. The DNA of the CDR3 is TGTGCCAGCTCAGCAGGCATTGCGTCCACTGAAGCTTTCTTT. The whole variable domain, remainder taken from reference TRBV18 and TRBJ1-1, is NAGVMQNPRHLVRRRGQEARLRCSPMKGHSHVYWYRQLPEEGLKFMVYLQKENIIDESGMPKERFSAEFPKEGPSILRIQQVVRGDSAAYFCASSAGIASTEAFFGQGTRLTVV.

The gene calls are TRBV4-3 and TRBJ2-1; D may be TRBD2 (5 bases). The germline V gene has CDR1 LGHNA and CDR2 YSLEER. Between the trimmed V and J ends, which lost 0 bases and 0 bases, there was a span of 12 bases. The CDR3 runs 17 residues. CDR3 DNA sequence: TGCGCCAGCAGCCAAGATGCGGGCCGACCCTCCTACAATGAGCAGTTCTTC. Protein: CASSQDAGRPSYNEQFF.

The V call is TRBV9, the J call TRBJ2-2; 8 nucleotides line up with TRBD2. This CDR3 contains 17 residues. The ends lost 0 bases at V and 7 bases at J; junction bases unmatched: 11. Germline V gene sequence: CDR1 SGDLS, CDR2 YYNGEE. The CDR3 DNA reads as TGTGCCAGCAGCGTAGGTCTCCGGGACGGGAGGGGCGGGGAGCTGTTTTTT. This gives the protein CASSVGLRDGRGGELFF.

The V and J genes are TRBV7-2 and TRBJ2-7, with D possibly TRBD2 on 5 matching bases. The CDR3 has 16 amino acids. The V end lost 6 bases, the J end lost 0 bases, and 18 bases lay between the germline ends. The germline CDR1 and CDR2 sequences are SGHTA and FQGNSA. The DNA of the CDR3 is TGTGCCAGCAGACCAGGAATGGACTCACTCTCCTACGAGCAGTACTTC. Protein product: CASRPGMDSLSYEQYF.

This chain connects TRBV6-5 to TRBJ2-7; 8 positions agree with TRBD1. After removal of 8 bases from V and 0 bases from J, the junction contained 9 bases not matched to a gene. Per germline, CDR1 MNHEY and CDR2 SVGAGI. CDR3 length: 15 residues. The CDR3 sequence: CASGGSGQGSYEQYF. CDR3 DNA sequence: TGTGCCAGCGGGGGATCAGGACAGGGCTCCTACGAGCAGTACTTC.

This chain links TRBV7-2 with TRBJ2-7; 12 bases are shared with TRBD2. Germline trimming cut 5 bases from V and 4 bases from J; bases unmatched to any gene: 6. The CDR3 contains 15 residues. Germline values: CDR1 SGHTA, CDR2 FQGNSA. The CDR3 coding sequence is TGTGCCAGCAGCACCACTAGCGGGAGGAGTTACGAGCAGTACTTC. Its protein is CASSTTSGRSYEQYF.